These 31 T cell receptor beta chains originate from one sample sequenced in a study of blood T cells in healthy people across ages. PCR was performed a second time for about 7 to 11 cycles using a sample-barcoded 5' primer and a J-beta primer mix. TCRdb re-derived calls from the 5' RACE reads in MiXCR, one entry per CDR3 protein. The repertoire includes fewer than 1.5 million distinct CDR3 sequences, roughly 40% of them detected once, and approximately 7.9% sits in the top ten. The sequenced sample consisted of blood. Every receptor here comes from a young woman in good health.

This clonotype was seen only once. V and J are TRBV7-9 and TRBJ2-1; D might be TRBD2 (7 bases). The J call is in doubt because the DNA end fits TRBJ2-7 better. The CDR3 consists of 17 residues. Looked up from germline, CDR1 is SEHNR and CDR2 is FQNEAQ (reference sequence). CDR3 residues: CASSPRARGAFDNEQYF. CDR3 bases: TGTGCCAGCAGCCCACGGGCTCGGGGGGCTTTCGACAATGAGCAGTACTTC.

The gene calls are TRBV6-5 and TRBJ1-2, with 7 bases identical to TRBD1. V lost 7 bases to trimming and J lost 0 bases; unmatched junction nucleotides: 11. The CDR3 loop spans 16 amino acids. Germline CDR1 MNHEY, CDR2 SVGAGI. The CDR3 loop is CASTRILDRTNYGYTF. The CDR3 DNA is TGTGCCAGCACCCGAATCCTGGACAGGACTAACTATGGCTACACCTTC.

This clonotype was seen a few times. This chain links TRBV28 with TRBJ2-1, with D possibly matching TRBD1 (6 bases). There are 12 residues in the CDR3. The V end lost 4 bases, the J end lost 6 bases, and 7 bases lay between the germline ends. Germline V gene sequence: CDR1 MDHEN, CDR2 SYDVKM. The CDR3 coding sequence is TGTGCCAGCAGTTACAGGGTCAATGAGCAGTTCTTC. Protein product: CASSYRVNEQFF.

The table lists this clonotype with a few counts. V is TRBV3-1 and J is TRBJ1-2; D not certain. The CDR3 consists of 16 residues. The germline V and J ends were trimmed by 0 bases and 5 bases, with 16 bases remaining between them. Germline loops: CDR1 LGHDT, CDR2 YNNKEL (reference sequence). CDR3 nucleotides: TGTGCCAGCAGCCAAGATCTGCGAACCCTGGGGTATGGCTACACCTTC. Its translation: CASSQDLRTLGYGYTF.

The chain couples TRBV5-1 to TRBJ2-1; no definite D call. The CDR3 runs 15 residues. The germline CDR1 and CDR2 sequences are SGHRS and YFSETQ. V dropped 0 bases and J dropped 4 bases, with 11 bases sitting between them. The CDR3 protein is CASSLVGSVYNEQFF. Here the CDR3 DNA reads TGCGCCAGCAGCTTGGTTGGCAGCGTTTACAATGAGCAGTTCTTC.

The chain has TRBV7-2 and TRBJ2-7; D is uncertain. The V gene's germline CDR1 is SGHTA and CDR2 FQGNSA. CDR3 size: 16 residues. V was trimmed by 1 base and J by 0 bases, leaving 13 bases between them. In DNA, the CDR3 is TGTGCCAGCAGCTTAGTTTCTCATATCAGCTCCTACGAGCAGTACTTC. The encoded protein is CASSLVSHISSYEQYF.

The CDR3 DNA reads TGTGCCAGCAGCCCCGGGACAGGGACCCTCAACTATGGCTACACCTTC. This gives the protein CASSPGTGTLNYGYTF. This chain joins TRBV12-3 or TRBV12-4 and TRBJ1-2; TRBD1 aligns across 9 bases. V was pared by 6 bases and J by 2 bases, with 10 bases of the junction left unmatched. The CDR3 runs 16 residues.

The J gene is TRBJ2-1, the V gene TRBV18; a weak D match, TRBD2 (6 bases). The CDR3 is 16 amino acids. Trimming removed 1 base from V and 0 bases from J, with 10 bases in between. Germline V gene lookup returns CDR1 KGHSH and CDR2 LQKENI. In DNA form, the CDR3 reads TGTGCCAGCTCACCACGGTGGGGGGACTCCTACAATGAGCAGTTCTTC. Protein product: CASSPRWGDSYNEQFF.

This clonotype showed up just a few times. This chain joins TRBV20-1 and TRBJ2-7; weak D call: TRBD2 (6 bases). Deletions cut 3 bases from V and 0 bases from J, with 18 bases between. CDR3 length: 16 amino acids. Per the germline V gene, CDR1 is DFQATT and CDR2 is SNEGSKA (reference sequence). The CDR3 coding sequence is TGCAGTGCTAGGGGGACGGGAGTAGTCGGCTCCTACGAGCAGTACTTC. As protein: CSARGTGVVGSYEQYF.

The CDR3 DNA reads as TGCAGTGCCACCCTAGGCGGACGGGCAACAGCAAGCTATTACACCTTC. Protein product: CSATLGGRATASYYTF. The V call is TRBV20-1, the J call TRBJ1-2; D gene ambiguous. Germline lookup yields CDR1 DFQATT and CDR2 SNEGSKA (reference sequence). V lost 6 bases to trimming and J lost 11 bases, with 31 bases between them. The CDR3 spans 16 residues.

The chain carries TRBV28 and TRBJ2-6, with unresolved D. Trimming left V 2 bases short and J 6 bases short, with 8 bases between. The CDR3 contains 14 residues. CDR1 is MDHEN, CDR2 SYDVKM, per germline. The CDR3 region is CASSLGGTANVLTF. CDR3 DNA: TGTGCCAGCAGTTTAGGCGGTACGGCCAACGTCCTGACTTTC.

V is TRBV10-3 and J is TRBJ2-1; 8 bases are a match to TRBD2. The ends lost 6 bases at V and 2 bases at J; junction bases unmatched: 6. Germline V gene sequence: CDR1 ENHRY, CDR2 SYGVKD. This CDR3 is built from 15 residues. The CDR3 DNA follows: TGTGCCATCAGCCCACCCGGGGGGGCCTACAATGAGCAGTTCTTC. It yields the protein CAISPPGGAYNEQFF.

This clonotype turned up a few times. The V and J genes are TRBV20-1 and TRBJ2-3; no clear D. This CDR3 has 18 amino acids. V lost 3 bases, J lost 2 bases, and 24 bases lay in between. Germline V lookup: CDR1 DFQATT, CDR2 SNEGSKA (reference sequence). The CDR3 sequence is CSASAAEMGFWDTDTQYF. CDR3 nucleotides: TGCAGTGCTAGTGCGGCCGAGATGGGTTTTTGGGACACAGATACGCAGTATTTT.

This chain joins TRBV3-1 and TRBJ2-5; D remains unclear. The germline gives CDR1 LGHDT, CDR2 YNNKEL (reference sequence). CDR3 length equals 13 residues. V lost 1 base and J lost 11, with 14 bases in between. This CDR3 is CASSQGRSVEQYF. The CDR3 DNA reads TGTGCCAGCAGCCAAGGCCGGTCGGTTGAGCAGTACTTC.

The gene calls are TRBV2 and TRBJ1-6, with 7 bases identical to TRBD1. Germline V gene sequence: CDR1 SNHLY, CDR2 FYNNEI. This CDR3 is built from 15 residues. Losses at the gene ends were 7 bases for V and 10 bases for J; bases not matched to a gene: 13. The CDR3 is CASKESTGTSSPLHF. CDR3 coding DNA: TGTGCCAGCAAAGAATCGACAGGGACCTCATCACCCCTCCACTTT.

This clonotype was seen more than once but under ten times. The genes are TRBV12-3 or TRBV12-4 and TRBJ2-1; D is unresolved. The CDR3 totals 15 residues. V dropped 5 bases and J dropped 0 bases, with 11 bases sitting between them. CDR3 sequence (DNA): TGTGCCAGCAGTCCCTCTCGGAACTCCTACAATGAGCAGTTCTTC. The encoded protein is CASSPSRNSYNEQFF.

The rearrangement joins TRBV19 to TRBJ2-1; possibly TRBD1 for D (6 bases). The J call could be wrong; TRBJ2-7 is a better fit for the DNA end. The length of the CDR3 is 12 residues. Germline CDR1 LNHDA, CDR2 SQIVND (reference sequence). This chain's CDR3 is CASSMGDNEQYF. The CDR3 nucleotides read TGTGCCAGTAGTATGGGGGACAATGAGCAGTACTTC.

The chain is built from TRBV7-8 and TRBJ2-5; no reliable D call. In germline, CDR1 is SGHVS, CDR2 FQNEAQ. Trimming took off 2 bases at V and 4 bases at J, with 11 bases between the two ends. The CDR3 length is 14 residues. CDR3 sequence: CASSLNVEVETQYF. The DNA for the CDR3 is TGTGCCAGCAGCTTAAACGTAGAAGTAGAGACCCAGTACTTC. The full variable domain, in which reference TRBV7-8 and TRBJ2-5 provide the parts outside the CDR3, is GAGVSQSPRYKVAKRGQDVALRCDPISGHVSLFWYQQALGQGPEFLTYFQNEAQLDKSGLPSDRFFAERPEGSVSTLKIQRTQQEDSAVYLCASSLNVEVETQYFGPGTRLLVL.

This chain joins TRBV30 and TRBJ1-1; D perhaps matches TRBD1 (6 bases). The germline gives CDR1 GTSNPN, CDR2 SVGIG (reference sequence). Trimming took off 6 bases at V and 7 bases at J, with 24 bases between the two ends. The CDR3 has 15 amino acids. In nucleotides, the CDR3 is TGTGCCTGCCTTCCGGGGGGGGCGAAAATAGGTGAAGCTTTCTTT. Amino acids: CACLPGGAKIGEAFF.

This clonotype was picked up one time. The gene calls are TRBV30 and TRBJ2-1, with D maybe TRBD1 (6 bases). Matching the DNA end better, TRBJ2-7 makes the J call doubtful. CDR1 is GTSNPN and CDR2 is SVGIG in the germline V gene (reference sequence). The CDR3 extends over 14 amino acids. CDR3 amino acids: CARREGVSYNEQYF. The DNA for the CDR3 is TGTGCCCGGCGAGAGGGGGTCTCCTACAATGAGCAGTACTTC.

In DNA, the CDR3 is TGTGCCAGCAGCTTTCAAGGGACTAGAGAAAACGAGCAGTACTTC. It encodes CASSFQGTRENEQYF. The chain combines TRBV11-3 with TRBJ2-5; 8 nucleotides align to TRBD2. The assigned J gene may be wrong: the sequence end matches TRBJ2-7 better. Germline assignment: CDR1 SGHNT and CDR2 YENEEA. CDR3 length: 15 residues.

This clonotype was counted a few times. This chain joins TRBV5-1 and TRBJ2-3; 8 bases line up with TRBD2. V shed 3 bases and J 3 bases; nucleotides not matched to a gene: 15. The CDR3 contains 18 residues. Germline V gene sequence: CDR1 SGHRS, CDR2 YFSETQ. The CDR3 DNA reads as TGCGCCAGCAGCTACCAATCGAGCGGGAGTAAGGGGACAGATACGCAGTATTTT. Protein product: CASSYQSSGSKGTDTQYF.

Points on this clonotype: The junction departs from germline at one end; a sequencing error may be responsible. CDR3 DNA sequence: TGTACCAGCAGTTTTACAGGGGCACGGGATACGCAGTATTTT. Encoded protein: CTSSFTGARDTQYF. The chain has TRBV27 and TRBJ2-3, with 7 bases identical to TRBD1. Germline loops: CDR1 MNHEY, CDR2 SMNVEV (reference sequence). This CDR3 comprises 14 residues.

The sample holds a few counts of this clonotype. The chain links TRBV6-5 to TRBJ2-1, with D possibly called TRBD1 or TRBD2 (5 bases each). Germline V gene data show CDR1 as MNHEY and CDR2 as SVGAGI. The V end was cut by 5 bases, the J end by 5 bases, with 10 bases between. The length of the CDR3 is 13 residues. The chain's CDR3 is CASSRGDHNEQFF. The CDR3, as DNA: TGTGCCAGCAGTAGAGGGGATCACAATGAGCAGTTCTTC.

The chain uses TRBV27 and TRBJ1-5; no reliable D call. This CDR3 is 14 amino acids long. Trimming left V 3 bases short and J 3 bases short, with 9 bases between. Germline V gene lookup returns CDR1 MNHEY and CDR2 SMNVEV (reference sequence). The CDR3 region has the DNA TGTGCCAGCAGTTTTTCGGGCTTCAATCAGCCCCAGCATTTT. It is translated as CASSFSGFNQPQHF.

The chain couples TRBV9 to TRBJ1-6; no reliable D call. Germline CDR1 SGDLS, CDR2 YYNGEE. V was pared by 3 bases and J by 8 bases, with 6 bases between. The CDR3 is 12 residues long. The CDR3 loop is CASSDGDSPLHF. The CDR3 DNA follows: TGTGCCAGCAGCGACGGGGATTCACCCCTCCACTTT. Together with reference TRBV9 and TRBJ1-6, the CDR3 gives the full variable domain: DSGVTQTPKHLITATGQRVTLRCSPRSGDLSVYWYQQSLDQGLQFLIQYYNGEERAKGNILERFSAQQFPDLHSELNLSSLELGDSALYFCASSDGDSPLHFGNGTRLTVT.

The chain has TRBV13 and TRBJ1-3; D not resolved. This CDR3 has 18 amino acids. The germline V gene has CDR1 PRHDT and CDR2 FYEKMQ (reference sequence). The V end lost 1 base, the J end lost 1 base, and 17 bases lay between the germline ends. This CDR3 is CASSLVGAWGSSGNTIYF. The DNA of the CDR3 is TGTGCCAGCAGCTTAGTAGGTGCGTGGGGTTCGTCTGGAAACACCATATATTTT.

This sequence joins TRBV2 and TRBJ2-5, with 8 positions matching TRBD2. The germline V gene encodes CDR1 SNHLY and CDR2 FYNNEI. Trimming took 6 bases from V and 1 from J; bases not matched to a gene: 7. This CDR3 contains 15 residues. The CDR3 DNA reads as TGTGCCAGCAGGGGGTCTAGCGGGTTCCAAGAGACCCAGTACTTC. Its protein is CASRGSSGFQETQYF.

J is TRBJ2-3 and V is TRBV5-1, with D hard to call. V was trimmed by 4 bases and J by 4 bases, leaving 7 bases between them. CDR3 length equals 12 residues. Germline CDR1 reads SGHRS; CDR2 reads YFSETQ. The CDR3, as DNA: TGCGCCAGCAGCAAGGCGTCAGATACGCAGTATTTT. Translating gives CASSKASDTQYF.

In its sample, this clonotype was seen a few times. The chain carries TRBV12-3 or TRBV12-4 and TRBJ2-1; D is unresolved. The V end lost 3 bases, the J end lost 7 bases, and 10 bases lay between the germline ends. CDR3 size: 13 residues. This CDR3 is CASSLAPRNEQFF. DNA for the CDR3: TGTGCCAGCAGTTTGGCGCCCAGGAATGAGCAGTTCTTC.

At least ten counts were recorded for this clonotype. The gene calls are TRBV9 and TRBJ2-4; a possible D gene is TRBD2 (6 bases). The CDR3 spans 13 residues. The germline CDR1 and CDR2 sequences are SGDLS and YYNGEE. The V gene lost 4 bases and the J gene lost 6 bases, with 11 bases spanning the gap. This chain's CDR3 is CASSPGGGNIQYF. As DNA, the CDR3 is TGTGCCAGCAGCCCCGGGGGAGGAAACATTCAGTACTTC.